The clone carrying this T cell receptor beta chain has only one observation. Its target is not known. This record comes from a study of Ad26.COV2.S vaccination and SARS-CoV-2 variants. Germline V gene sequence: CDR1 SGHRS, CDR2 YFSETQ. Germline trimming cut 4 bases from V and 6 bases from J; bases unmatched to any gene: 4. The length of the CDR3 is 13 residues. Treatment defined: 15 to 20 received Ad26.COV2.S at low or high dose, single or two shots; about 5 received placebo; per-sample allocation not given. Collection of samples fell on day 63 after the first vaccine or placebo injection. An Ad26 vector was used to express Wuhan-strain SARS-CoV-2 spike as the vaccine. Study-wide findings and caveats: Compared with placebo recipients, vaccine recipients had higher spike-specific TCR breadth. Following vaccination, spike-specific CD8+ and CD4+ T cell responses reportedly exhibited substantial breadth.

Produced via immunoSEQ multiplex PCR; TCRdb's table is partial and in-frame only. The table shows about 440,000 clones, with 90% occurring only once. J is TRBJ2-7 and V is TRBV5-1; 10 bases are a match to TRBD1. The clonotype originates from a person aged 18-65 years who received the Ad26.COV2.S COVID-19 vaccine or a placebo. This specimen consisted of peripheral blood, obtained in a trial of Ad26.COV2.S vaccine versus placebo. CDR3 DNA: TGCGCCAGCAGCGCCGGGACAGGGGTCGAGCAGTACTTC. Its translation: CASSAGTGVEQYF. Full variable domain (missing parts from reference TRBV5-1 and TRBJ2-7): KAGVTQTPRYLIKTRGQQVTLSCSPISGHRSVSWYQQTPGQGLQFLFEYFSETQRNKGNFPGRFSGRQFSNSRSEMNVSTLELGDSALYLCASSAGTGVEQYFGPGTRLTVT.